This T cell receptor beta chain was retrieved from a study of OX40 agonist ivuxolimab in advanced cancers. Study-level background: As their treatment, patients were administered ivuxolimab, an agonistic anti-OX40 (CD134) antibody. Past anti-PD-1, anti-PD-L1 or anti-CTLA-4 therapy was accepted, and approximately 37% had received some. Study findings and constraints: Antigen targets of the expanded peripheral T cells went undetermined.

The germline CDR1 and CDR2 sequences are SEHNR and FQNEAQ (reference sequence). The CDR3 sequence is 15 residues long. The V end lost 1 base, the J end lost 2 bases, and 10 bases lay between the germline ends. Measured with immunoSEQ multiplex PCR; TCRdb has only the in-frame clones, and not every one. Of roughly 23,000 clones listed, 80% to 90% are singletons. Comment on this clone: The antigen remains undetermined.

This specimen consisted of CD4+ or CD8+ T cells sorted from blood, obtained in a trial of the OX40 agonist ivuxolimab. The V and J genes are TRBV7-9 and TRBJ2-3, with D unresolved. The receptor comes from an adult with an advanced solid tumor such as melanoma, head and neck, liver or kidney cancer. The CDR3 spells CASSLGYGSTDTQYF. The CDR3, as DNA: TGTGCCAGCAGCTTAGGATACGGATCCACAGATACGCAGTATTTT.